The 9 T cell receptor beta chains below come from one sample, sequenced in a study of blood T cell repertoires in COVID-19. Here immunoSEQ multiplex PCR was the method, and the copy in TCRdb shows in-frame clones only, minus some. This table holds about 150,000 clones, about 74% found once. The source material was peripheral blood. These receptors originate from a man in his forties or fifties with acute or convalescent COVID-19.

This clone has just one count. The genes are TRBV7-8 and TRBJ2-4, with 9 bases matching TRBD2. The V gene's germline CDR1 is SGHVS and CDR2 FQNEAQ. The V gene end was trimmed by 1 base and the J gene end by 5 bases; junction bases not matched to a gene: 12. This CDR3 spans 18 amino acids. The DNA of the CDR3 is TGTGCCAGCAGCTTAGGGGCTAGCGGGGTTTTGGCCCAAAACATTCAGTACTTC. Translation gives CASSLGASGVLAQNIQYF.

The chain is built from TRBV28 and TRBJ1-2, with D hard to call. Germline values: CDR1 MDHEN, CDR2 SYDVKM. The V end was cut by 6 bases, the J end by 3 bases, with 14 bases between. This CDR3 is 14 amino acids long. The CDR3 loop is CASSVAGIYYGYTF. CDR3 coding DNA: TGTGCCAGCAGCGTCGCGGGGATATACTATGGCTACACCTTC.

The chain uses TRBV12-5 and TRBJ1-1; 11 nucleotides align to TRBD1. This CDR3 has 16 amino acids. Germline values: CDR1 LGHNT, CDR2 FRNRAP. V lost 5 bases and J lost 4; bases outside the gene matches: 9. The DNA for the CDR3 is TGTGCTAGTGGTCGCCTCACCGGGACAGGGGGCACTGAAGCTTTCTTT. This gives the protein CASGRLTGTGGTEAFF.

This clone was counted at least ten times. The chain recombines TRBV18 with TRBJ2-3, with 7 bases that match TRBD1. V shed 0 bases, J shed 2 bases, and the junction held 8 bases outside the gene matches. CDR1 is KGHSH, CDR2 LQKENI, per germline. The CDR3 is made up of 17 amino acids. CDR3 amino acids: CASSPPILGTDTDTQYF. CDR3 nucleotide sequence: TGTGCCAGCTCACCACCAATTCTCGGGACAGACACAGATACGCAGTATTTT.

The chain has TRBV29-1 and TRBJ2-1; 10 nucleotides agree with TRBD2. Germline-derived CDR1 and CDR2 are SQVTM and ANQGSEA. V lost 7 bases and J lost 8; bases outside the gene matches: 20. The CDR3 is 17 residues long. CDR3 loop: CSAWPSGGLLVGHEQFF. The DNA for the CDR3 is TGCAGCGCATGGCCTAGCGGGGGATTATTAGTAGGGCATGAGCAGTTCTTC.

The chain uses TRBV19 and TRBJ1-1, with 7 bases matching TRBD1. Germline V lookup: CDR1 LNHDA, CDR2 SQIVND (reference sequence). This CDR3 region has 13 residues. Losses at the gene ends were 6 bases for V and 4 bases for J; bases not matched to a gene: 5. CDR3 nucleotide sequence: TGTGCCAGTAGCCGACAGGGAGGCACTGAAGCTTTCTTT. It yields the protein CASSRQGGTEAFF. The full variable domain, in which reference TRBV19 and TRBJ1-1 provide the parts outside the CDR3, is DGGITQSPKYLFRKEGQNVTLSCEQNLNHDAMYWYRQDPGQGLRLIYYSQIVNDFQKGDIAEGYSVSREKKESFPLTVTSAQKNPTAFYLCASSRQGGTEAFFGQGTRLTVV.

The J gene is TRBJ1-3, the V gene TRBV9; 7 nucleotides line up with TRBD1. The CDR3 runs 15 residues. Unmatched junction bases numbered 8, after V lost 3 bases and J lost 5 bases. Germline CDR1 SGDLS, CDR2 YYNGEE. CDR3 in DNA: TGTGCCAGCAGCGGAACTCCGGGACAGCGAAACACCATATATTTT. It encodes CASSGTPGQRNTIYF.

This sequence joins TRBV5-6 and TRBJ2-3, with D possibly matching TRBD1 (5 bases). V shed 4 bases and J shed 8 bases, with 11 bases lying between them. The CDR3 spans 12 residues. Per germline, CDR1 SGHDT and CDR2 YYEEEE. CDR3 in DNA: TGTGCCAGCAGCCCTCATCAGGGTACGCAGTATTTT. Amino acid sequence: CASSPHQGTQYF.

The genes are TRBV19 and TRBJ2-1, with D perhaps TRBD2 (5 bases). Trimming left V 3 bases short and J 9 bases short, with 21 bases between. From germline, CDR1 is LNHDA and CDR2 SQIVND (reference sequence). The CDR3 is made up of 16 amino acids. CDR3 region: CASSISRGISLGEQFF. The DNA of the CDR3 is TGTGCCAGTAGTATCTCCAGAGGGATAAGCCTCGGTGAGCAGTTCTTC.